What follows is one T cell receptor beta chain and its context. What it binds is not known. This sample is part of a study of shared clonotypes between healthy human individuals. Study observations and caveats: The study found about 5% of naive CD4 clonotypes shared across a few donors. The low donor count limited represented genetic and exposure-history diversity.

The germline CDR1 and CDR2 sequences are LNHDA and SQIVND (reference sequence). This CDR3 has 15 residues. The V and J ends lost 3 bases and 4 bases, in that order; junction bases with no gene match: 4. Assay: immunoSEQ multiplex PCR; the TCRdb copy retains only in-frame clones and omits some. The sample carries some 790,000 clones, 72% recorded once. Donors had no recently reported acute infections or vaccinations and were HIV-negative. V usage is TRBV19 and J usage is TRBJ2-1, with TRBD2 matching 9 bases. The clonotype originates from a woman aged 25 to 45 in good health. The sequenced sample consisted of memory CD4+ T cells sorted from blood. Indicated subset: CD45RA-negative fraction. CDR3 region: CASSIRAGGYNEQFF. The CDR3, as DNA: TGTGCCAGTAGTATCCGAGCGGGAGGTTACAATGAGCAGTTCTTC.